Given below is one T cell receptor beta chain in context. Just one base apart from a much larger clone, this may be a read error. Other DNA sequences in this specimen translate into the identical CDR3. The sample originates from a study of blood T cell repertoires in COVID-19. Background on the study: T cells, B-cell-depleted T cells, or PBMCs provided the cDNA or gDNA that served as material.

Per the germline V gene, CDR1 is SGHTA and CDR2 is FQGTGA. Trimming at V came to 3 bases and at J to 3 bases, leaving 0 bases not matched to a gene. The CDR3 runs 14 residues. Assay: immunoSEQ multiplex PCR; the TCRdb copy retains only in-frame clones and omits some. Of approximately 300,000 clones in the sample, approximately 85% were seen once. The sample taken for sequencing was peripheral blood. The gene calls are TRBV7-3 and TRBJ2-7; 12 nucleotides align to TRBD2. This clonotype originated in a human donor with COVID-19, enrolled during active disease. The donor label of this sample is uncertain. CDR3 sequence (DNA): TGTGCCAGCAGCTTGACTAGCGGGAGCTACGAGCAGTACTTC. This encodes CASSLTSGSYEQYF.